The 16 T cell receptor beta chains given below trace back to one sample, sequenced in a study of CD8+ T cells in alopecia areata. Once RNA had been extracted, it was reverse transcribed into cDNA to act as the sequencing template. Sequencing used immunoSEQ multiplex PCR; TCRdb keeps in-frame clones, though not all of them. The data hold about 180,000 clones, with 59% observed a single time. The sequencing used CD4+ T cells sorted from blood, collected at week 0. These TCRs come from a human donor with alopecia areata.

V gene TRBV5-1 combines with J gene TRBJ1-6; a weak D match, TRBD1 (5 bases). The V gene lost 3 bases and the J gene lost 8 bases, with 12 bases spanning the gap. The germline V gene encodes CDR1 SGHRS and CDR2 YFSETQ. The CDR3 is 14 residues long. The CDR3 is CASSSSLGDSPLHF. DNA for the CDR3: TGCGCCAGCAGCTCTAGCTTGGGGGATTCACCCCTCCACTTT.

This rearrangement joins TRBV6-5 to TRBJ1-6; D is unresolved. With 5 bases removed from V and 9 bases from J, the gap between germline ends came to 14 bases. The CDR3 is made up of 14 amino acids. The germline V gene encodes CDR1 MNHEY and CDR2 SVGAGI. Here the CDR3 reads CASSPSDRGSPLHF. The CDR3 coding sequence is TGTGCCAGCAGTCCCTCGGATCGTGGTTCACCCCTCCACTTT.

V is TRBV30 and J is TRBJ2-3; 8 bases map to TRBD2. The CDR3 is made up of 13 amino acids. V lost 4 bases to trimming and J lost 4 bases; unmatched junction nucleotides: 4. Germline values: CDR1 GTSNPN, CDR2 SVGIG (reference sequence). CDR3 DNA: TGTGCCTGGAAACGGGGGGGAGCAGATACGCAGTATTTT. This translates into CAWKRGGADTQYF. Full variable domain (outside the CDR3, taken from reference TRBV30 and TRBJ2-3): SQTIHQWPATLVQPVGSPLSLECTVEGTSNPNLYWYRQAAGRGLQLLFYSVGIGQISSEVPQNLSASRPQDRQFILSSKKLLLSDSGFYLCAWKRGGADTQYFGPGTRLTVL.

This clone was seen a few times. A single base separates this from a much larger clone, so it may be a read error. The sample contains more than one DNA sequence encoding this CDR3. The chain employs TRBV5-1 and TRBJ2-6; D is uncertain. The V gene's germline CDR1 is SGHRS and CDR2 YFSETQ. This CDR3 comprises 14 residues. V gave up 2 bases and J gave up 0 bases, with 3 bases separating them. The CDR3 coding sequence is TGCGCCAGCAGCTTAGGCTCTGGGGCCAACGTCCTGACTTTC. Amino acid sequence: CASSLGSGANVLTF.

The J gene is TRBJ1-5, the V gene TRBV5-1, with D uncertain. CDR3 size: 13 residues. The germline V gene has CDR1 SGHRS and CDR2 YFSETQ. Trimming cost V 0 bases and J 10 bases, with 11 bases left between them. In DNA form, the CDR3 reads TGCGCCAGCAGCTTGGCGGTAGGAGGACCCCAGCATTTT. It encodes CASSLAVGGPQHF.

The CDR3 bases are TGCGCCAGCAGCTTGGTGTCTAGCGGGAATTACGAGCAGTACTTC. As protein: CASSLVSSGNYEQYF. V gene TRBV5-1 combines with J gene TRBJ2-7; 9 bases are shared with TRBD2. With V trimmed by 0 bases and J by 4 bases, 5 bases remained unmatched. CDR3 length equals 15 residues. Germline V lookup: CDR1 SGHRS, CDR2 YFSETQ.

The gene calls are TRBV23-1 and TRBJ2-7; D is possibly TRBD1 (6 bases). TRBV23-1 is an open reading frame, and its role is uncertain. CDR3 length equals 12 residues. The germline V and J ends were trimmed by 3 bases and 9 bases, with 12 bases remaining between them. The CDR3 reads CASSQVQGSQYF. The DNA for the CDR3 is TGCGCCAGCAGTCAGGTACAGGGTTCGCAGTACTTC.

This clone was detected once. V gene TRBV6-5 combines with J gene TRBJ2-3; TRBD1 aligns across 8 bases. V lost 6 bases and J lost 3; bases outside the gene matches: 8. From germline, CDR1 is MNHEY and CDR2 SVGAGI. The CDR3 loop spans 15 amino acids. CDR3 protein: CASRAQGAGTDTQYF. The CDR3 DNA is TGTGCCAGCAGGGCCCAGGGGGCGGGGACAGATACGCAGTATTTT.

This clone came up a few times. The chain employs TRBV19 and TRBJ2-3; D may be TRBD2 (6 bases). This CDR3 is 14 amino acids long. Per germline, CDR1 LNHDA and CDR2 SQIVND (reference sequence). Trimming shortened V by 7 bases and J by 1 base, and 12 bases separated the two germline ends. The CDR3 bases are TGTGCCAGTAAGGTCACGGGGGGCACAGATACGCAGTATTTT. Amino acid sequence: CASKVTGGTDTQYF.

There are a few counts of this clone. This chain joins TRBV6-5 and TRBJ2-7; D possibly corresponds to TRBD2 (6 bases). Germline-derived CDR1 and CDR2 are MNHEY and SVGAGI. The V end lost 3 bases, the J end lost 3 bases, and 15 bases lay between the germline ends. The CDR3 contains 15 residues. CDR3 sequence: CASSYSRLAFYEQYF. In DNA form, the CDR3 reads TGTGCCAGCAGTTATTCGCGTCTAGCGTTCTACGAGCAGTACTTC.

This clone is termed medium-sized. The V gene is TRBV29-1, the J gene TRBJ2-3; D assignment may be TRBD1 or TRBD2 (5 bases each). The length of the CDR3 is 15 residues. Trimming removed 5 bases at V and 6 bases at J, with 21 bases between. The V gene's germline CDR1 is SQVTM and CDR2 ANQGSEA. The CDR3 nucleotides are TGCAGCGTTCGGGACCTCCCTTCTGGCGGGGATACGCAGTATTTT. Amino acid sequence: CSVRDLPSGGDTQYF.

J is TRBJ1-2 and V is TRBV29-1; TRBD1 is a possible D gene (6 bases). Germline CDR1 and CDR2: SQVTM and ANQGSEA. This CDR3 has 14 residues. V was cut by 6 bases and J by 1 base, with 15 bases left in between. This CDR3 reads CSVERDNFNYGYTF. In DNA form, the CDR3 reads TGCAGCGTGGAACGGGACAACTTTAACTATGGCTACACCTTC.

The genes are TRBV9 and TRBJ2-2, with TRBD1 matching 8 bases. J gave up 3 bases and V 3 bases, and 13 bases lay outside the gene matches. CDR1 is SGDLS and CDR2 is YYNGEE in the germline V gene. CDR3 length: 18 residues. In DNA form, the CDR3 reads TGTGCCAGCAGCGCTCACATTCGGGGACAGGCTTACACCGGGGAGCTGTTTTTT. The encoded protein is CASSAHIRGQAYTGELFF.

This chain links TRBV6-1 with TRBJ2-1, with D hard to call. The CDR3 consists of 14 residues. Per germline, CDR1 MNHNS and CDR2 SASEGT. Trimming left V 7 bases short and J 4 bases short, with 14 bases between. CDR3 coding DNA: TGTGCCAGCACCCTGGACCAAATATACAATGAGCAGTTCTTC. It specifies CASTLDQIYNEQFF.

V is TRBV5-1 and J is TRBJ1-1, with 7 bases matching TRBD1. From germline, CDR1 is SGHRS and CDR2 YFSETQ. Trimming cost V 1 base and J 0 bases; bases outside gene matches: 0. The CDR3 loop spans 14 amino acids. The CDR3: CASSLQGVNTEAFF. In DNA form, the CDR3 reads TGCGCCAGCAGCTTGCAGGGGGTGAACACTGAAGCTTTCTTT. Using reference TRBV5-1 and TRBJ1-1 for the parts outside the CDR3, the full variable domain is KAGVTQTPRYLIKTRGQQVTLSCSPISGHRSVSWYQQTPGQGLQFLFEYFSETQRNKGNFPGRFSGRQFSNSRSEMNVSTLELGDSALYLCASSLQGVNTEAFFGQGTRLTVV.

This chain joins TRBV5-1 and TRBJ2-5; TRBD1 or TRBD2 may be the D gene (5 bases each). Trimming shortened V by 5 bases and J by 5 bases, and 25 bases separated the two germline ends. The CDR3 loop spans 17 amino acids. Germline assignment: CDR1 SGHRS and CDR2 YFSETQ. CDR3 DNA: TGCGCCAGCAGGCATCTCGGGACGGTGTCCCAGTTGGAGACCCAGTACTTC. Its translation is CASRHLGTVSQLETQYF.